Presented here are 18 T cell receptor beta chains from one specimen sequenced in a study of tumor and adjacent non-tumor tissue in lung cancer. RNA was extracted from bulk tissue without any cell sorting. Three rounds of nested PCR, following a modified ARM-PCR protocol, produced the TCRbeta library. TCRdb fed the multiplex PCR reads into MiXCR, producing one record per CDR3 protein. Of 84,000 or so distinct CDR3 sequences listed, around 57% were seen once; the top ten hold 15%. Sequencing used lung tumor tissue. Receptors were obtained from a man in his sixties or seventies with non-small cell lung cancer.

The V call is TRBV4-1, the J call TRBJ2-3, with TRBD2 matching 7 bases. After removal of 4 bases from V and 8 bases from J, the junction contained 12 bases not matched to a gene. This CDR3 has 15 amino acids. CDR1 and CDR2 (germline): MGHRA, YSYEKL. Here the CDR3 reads CASSLVPLGGGTQYF. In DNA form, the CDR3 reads TGCGCCAGCAGCCTCGTGCCCCTTGGGGGGGGTACGCAGTATTTT.

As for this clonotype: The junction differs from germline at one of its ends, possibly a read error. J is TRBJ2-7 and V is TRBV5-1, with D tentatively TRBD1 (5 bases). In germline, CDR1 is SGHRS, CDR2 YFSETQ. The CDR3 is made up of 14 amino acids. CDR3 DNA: TGCGCCAGCAGTTTGGATGCCAGGGACTACGAGCAGTACTTC. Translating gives CASSLDARDYEQYF.

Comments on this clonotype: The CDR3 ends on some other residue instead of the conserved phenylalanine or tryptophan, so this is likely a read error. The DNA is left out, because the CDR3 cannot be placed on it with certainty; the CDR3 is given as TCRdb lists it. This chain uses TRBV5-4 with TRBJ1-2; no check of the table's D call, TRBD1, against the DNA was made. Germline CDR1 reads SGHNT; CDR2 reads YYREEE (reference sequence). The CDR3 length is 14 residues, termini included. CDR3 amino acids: CASSLGTGTYGYTL.

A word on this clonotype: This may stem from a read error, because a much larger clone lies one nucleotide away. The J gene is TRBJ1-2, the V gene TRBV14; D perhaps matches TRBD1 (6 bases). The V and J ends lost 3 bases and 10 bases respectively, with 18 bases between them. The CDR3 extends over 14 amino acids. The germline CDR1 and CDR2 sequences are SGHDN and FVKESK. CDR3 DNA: TGTGCCAGCAGCCATGCCCGGGACACCCAAATCTACACCTTC. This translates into CASSHARDTQIYTF.

The chain's CDR3 is CASSQVVCRGEVQYF. The CDR3, as DNA: TGCGCCAGCAGCCAAGTGGTCTGCAGGGGTGAGGTCCAGTACTTC. The chain employs TRBV4-1 and TRBJ2-5; the D gene is possibly TRBD1 (6 bases). Germline loops: CDR1 MGHRA, CDR2 YSYEKL. V shed 1 base and J shed 10 bases, with 19 bases lying between them. CDR3 length: 15 amino acids.

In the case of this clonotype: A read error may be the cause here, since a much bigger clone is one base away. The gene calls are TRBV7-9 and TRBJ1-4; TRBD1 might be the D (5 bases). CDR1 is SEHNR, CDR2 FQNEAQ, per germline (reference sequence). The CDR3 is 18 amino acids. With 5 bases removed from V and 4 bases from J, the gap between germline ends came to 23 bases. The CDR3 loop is CASSPFVGDHLYNEKLFF. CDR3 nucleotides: TGTGCCAGCAGCCCCTTTGTAGGGGACCACCTCTATAATGAAAAACTGTTTTTT.

In DNA, the CDR3 is TGTGCCAGCAGGGGGACAAAGAGGCGTAGCAATCAGCCCCAGCATTTT. Protein product: CASRGTKRRSNQPQHF. The V gene is TRBV28, the J gene TRBJ1-5, with TRBD1 as a possible D gene (6 bases). V was clipped by 6 bases and J by 0 bases, with 15 bases between them. This CDR3 is 16 amino acids long. The germline V gene encodes CDR1 MDHEN and CDR2 SYDVKM.

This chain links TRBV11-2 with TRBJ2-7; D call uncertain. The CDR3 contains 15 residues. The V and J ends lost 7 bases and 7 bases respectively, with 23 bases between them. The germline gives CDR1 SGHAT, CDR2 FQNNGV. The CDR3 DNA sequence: TGTGCCAGCAATCATTATCCCTATTTGCGCTATGAGCAGTACTTC. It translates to CASNHYPYLRYEQYF.

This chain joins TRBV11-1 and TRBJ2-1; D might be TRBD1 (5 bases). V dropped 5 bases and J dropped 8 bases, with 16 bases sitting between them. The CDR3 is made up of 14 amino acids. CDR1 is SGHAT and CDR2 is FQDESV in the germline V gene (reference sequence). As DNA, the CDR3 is TGTGCCAGCAGCCCCAGGACATGGGTTGATGAGCAGTTCTTC. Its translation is CASSPRTWVDEQFF.

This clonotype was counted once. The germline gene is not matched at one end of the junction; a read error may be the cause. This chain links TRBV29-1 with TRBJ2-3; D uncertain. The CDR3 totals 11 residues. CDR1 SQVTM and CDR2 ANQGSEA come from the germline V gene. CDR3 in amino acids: CSVEFTDTQCF. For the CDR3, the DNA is TGCAGCGTTGAGTTCACAGATACGCAGTGTTTT.

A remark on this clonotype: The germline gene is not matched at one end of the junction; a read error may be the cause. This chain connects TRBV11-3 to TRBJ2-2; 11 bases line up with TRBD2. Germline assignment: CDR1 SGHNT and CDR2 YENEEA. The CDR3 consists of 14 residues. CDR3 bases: TGTGCCAGTAGCTTGACTAGCGGGGTCGGGAAACTGTTTTTT. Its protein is CASSLTSGVGKLFF.

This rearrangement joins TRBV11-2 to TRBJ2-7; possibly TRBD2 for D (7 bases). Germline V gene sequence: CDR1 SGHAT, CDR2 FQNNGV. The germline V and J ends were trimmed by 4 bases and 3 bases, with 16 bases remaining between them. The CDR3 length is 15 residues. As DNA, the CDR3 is TGTGCCAGCAGCTCAGATATGGGGGGGCACTACGAGCAGTACTTC. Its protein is CASSSDMGGHYEQYF.

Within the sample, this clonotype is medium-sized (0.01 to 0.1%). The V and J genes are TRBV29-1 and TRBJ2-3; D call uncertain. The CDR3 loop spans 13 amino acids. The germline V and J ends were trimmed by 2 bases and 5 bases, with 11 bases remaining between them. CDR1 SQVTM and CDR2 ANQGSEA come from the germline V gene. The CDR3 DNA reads TGCAGCGTTGAACCGGAAGGGCTAGATACGCAGTATTTT. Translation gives CSVEPEGLDTQYF.

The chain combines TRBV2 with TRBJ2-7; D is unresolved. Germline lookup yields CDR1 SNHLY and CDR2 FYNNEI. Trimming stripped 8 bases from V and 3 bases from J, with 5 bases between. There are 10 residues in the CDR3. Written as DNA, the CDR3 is TGTGCCAGCCGCTTCTACGAGCAGTACTTC. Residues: CASRFYEQYF.

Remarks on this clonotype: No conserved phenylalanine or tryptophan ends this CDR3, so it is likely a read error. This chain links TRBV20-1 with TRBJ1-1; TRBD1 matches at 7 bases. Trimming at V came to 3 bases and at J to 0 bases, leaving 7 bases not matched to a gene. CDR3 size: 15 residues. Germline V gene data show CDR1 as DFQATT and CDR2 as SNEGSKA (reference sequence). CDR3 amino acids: CSARTPGQMNTEAFL. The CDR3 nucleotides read TGCAGTGCTAGGACCCCGGGACAGATGAACACTGAAGCTTTCTTA.

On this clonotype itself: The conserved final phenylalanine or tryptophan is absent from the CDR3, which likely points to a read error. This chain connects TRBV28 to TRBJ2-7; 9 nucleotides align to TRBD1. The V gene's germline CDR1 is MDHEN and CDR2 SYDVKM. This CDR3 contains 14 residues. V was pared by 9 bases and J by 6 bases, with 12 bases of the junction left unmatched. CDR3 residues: CASSLTDRGAEQYL. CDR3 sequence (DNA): TGTGCCAGTAGTCTTACGGACAGGGGAGCCGAGCAGTACCTC.

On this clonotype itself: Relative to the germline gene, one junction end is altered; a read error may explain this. This CDR3 reads CASSHRDSEHFF. For the CDR3, the DNA is TGTGCCAGTAGTCACAGGGATAGTGAGCACTTCTTC. This chain links TRBV19 with TRBJ2-1; D is possibly TRBD1 (6 bases). The CDR3 sequence is 12 residues long. CDR1 and CDR2 from the germline V gene are LNHDA and SQIVND (reference sequence). Combining the CDR3 with reference TRBV19 and TRBJ2-1 gives the whole variable domain DGGITQSPKYLFRKEGQNVTLSCEQNLNHDAMYWYRQDPGQGLRLIYYSQIVNDFQKGDIAEGYSVSREKKESFPLTVTSAQKNPTAFYLCASSHRDSEHFFGPGTRLTVL.

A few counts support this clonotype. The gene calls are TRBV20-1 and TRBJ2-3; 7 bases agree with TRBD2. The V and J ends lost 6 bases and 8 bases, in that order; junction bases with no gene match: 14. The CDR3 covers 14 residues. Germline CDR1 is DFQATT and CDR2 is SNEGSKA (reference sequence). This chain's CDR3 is CSAPPGLMGGTQYF. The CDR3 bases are TGCAGTGCACCCCCGGGACTAATGGGCGGTACGCAGTATTTT.